Listed below are T cell receptor beta chains from one sample, sequenced in a study of circulating CD8 cells and anti-PD-1 response in melanoma. TCRdb used MiXCR to reprocess the reads, holding one entry per CDR3 protein. The data show 2,300 or so distinct CDR3 sequences, approximately 6.4% seen once. Sequenced here: CD8+ T cells from PBMCs, sampled at baseline or after one month of anti-PD-1 therapy (not recorded which). The receptors come from a human donor with melanoma. The CDR3 runs from the conserved cysteine through the conserved F or W. D genes are given only for firm matches. The size of a clone is reported for some rows only, either as once, few or many, or as a class for expanded clones.

DNA	CDR3	size	V	J	D
TGTGCCAGCAGTTTAAACCCCCGAGATGGCTACACCTTC	CASSLNPRDGYTF	medium-sized	TRBV12-3/TRBV12-4	TRBJ1-2	NA
TGCAGTGCTAGGGGACAACTCACAGATACGCAGTATTTT	CSARGQLTDTQYF	medium-sized	TRBV20-1	TRBJ2-3	NA
TGTGCCAGTAGTGCCGTGGGGGCGGGGGTTTACAATGAGCAGTTCTTC	CASSAVGAGVYNEQFF	medium-sized	TRBV19	TRBJ2-1	NA
TGTGCCAGCAGCGCAGACATGAGGGAAACCGGGGAGCTGTTTTTT	CASSADMRETGELFF	medium-sized	TRBV5-6	TRBJ2-2	NA
TGTGCCAGCACATGGGACTGGGGGTCGGAAGCTTTCTTT	CASTWDWGSEAFF	medium-sized	TRBV7-9	TRBJ1-1	NA
TGTGCCAGCAGCCCCGGGACTAGCGGATACGAGCAGTACTTC	CASSPGTSGYEQYF	medium-sized	TRBV2	TRBJ2-7	TRBD2
TGTGCCAGTAGTATAGCACCGAACACTGAAGCTTTCTTT	CASSIAPNTEAFF	medium-sized	TRBV19	TRBJ1-1	NA
TGTGCCAGCACCCGACCGTCGGGACAGGCTTTCTATGGCTACACCTTC	CASTRPSGQAFYGYTF	medium-sized	TRBV28	TRBJ1-2	TRBD1
TGCAGCGTTGAAAAGGGACGAGAAGCTTTCTTT	CSVEKGREAFF	medium-sized	TRBV29-1	TRBJ1-1	NA
TGTGCCAGTAGAACCCAGGAGGGCCATCGAAATTCACCCCTCCACTTT	CASRTQEGHRNSPLHF	NA	TRBV19	TRBJ1-6	NA
TGTGCCAGCAGTTTAGACGCGCCTATCTACGAGCAGTACTTC	CASSLDAPIYEQYF	medium-sized	TRBV28	TRBJ2-7	NA
TGTGCCAGCAGCTTAGCTTTTGCATCCTCCTACAATGAGCAGTTCTTC	CASSLAFASSYNEQFF	medium-sized	TRBV7-2	TRBJ2-1	NA
TGTGCCAGCAGCCACACCTCAGACAGGTACACTGAAGCTTTCTTT	CASSHTSDRYTEAFF	medium-sized	TRBV12-3/TRBV12-4	TRBJ1-1	NA
TGTGCCAGCAGCTTCTTTATGGGGGGGTACGAGCAGTACTTC	CASSFFMGGYEQYF	medium-sized	TRBV7-2	TRBJ2-7	TRBD2
TGTGCCAGCAGTGAAGCGCTTAGGGGGAGCTCCTACGAGCAGTACTTC	CASSEALRGSSYEQYF	medium-sized	TRBV2	TRBJ2-7	NA
TGTGCCAGCAGGAGAGGGGGGAATGAGCAGTTCTTC	CASRRGGNEQFF	medium-sized	TRBV27	TRBJ2-1	NA
TGCAGCGTTGTAGCGGGGGGGCAGGCCTACAATGAGCAGTTCTTC	CSVVAGGQAYNEQFF	medium-sized	TRBV29-1	TRBJ2-1	TRBD2
TGTGCCAGCAACCCCCCAGATTCGCGCTATGGCTACACCTTC	CASNPPDSRYGYTF	medium-sized	TRBV5-4	TRBJ1-2	NA
TGTGCCAGCGGACCCGGTTTTATAGCGGGGTTACACTACGAGCAGTACTTC	CASGPGFIAGLHYEQYF	medium-sized	TRBV5-4	TRBJ2-7	TRBD2